A few counts support the clone carrying this T cell receptor (beta chain). This entry is derived from a study of cytomegalovirus exposure and HLA in healthy donors. Primers included in the PCR were 60 Vbeta and 13 Jbeta primers. TCRdb's table, derived via immunoSEQ multiplex PCR, lists solely in-frame clones and lacks some. The sample yields approximately 44,000 clones, around 90% seen once. With 7 bases removed from V and 7 bases from J, the gap between germline ends came to 19 bases. Germline-derived CDR1 and CDR2 are MNHNS and SASEGT. CDR3 length equals 15 residues. The chain uses TRBV6-1 and TRBJ1-4; no clear D. Input material: PBMCs. The receptor's source is a woman aged 35 to 49 in good health and CMV-seropositive. The CDR3 loop is CASTDEEGGSEKLFF. CDR3 DNA: TGTGCCAGCACTGATGAGGAGGGAGGAAGTGAAAAACTGTTTTTT.